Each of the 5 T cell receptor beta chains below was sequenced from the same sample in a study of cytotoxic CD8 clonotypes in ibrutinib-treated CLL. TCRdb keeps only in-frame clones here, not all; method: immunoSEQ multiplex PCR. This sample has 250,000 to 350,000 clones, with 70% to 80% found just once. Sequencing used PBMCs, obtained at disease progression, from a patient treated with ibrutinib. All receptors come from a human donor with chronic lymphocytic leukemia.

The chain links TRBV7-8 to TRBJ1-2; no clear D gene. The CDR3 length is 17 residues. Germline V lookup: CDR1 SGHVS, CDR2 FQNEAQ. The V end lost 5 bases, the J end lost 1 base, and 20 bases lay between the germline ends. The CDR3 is CASSPIRATRNNYGYTF. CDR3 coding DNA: TGTGCCAGCAGCCCGATTCGGGCCACGCGTAATAACTATGGCTACACCTTC.

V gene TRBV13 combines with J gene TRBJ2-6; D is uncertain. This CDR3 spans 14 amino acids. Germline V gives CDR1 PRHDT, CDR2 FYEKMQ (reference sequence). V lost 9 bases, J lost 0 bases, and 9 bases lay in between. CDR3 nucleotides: TGTGCCAGTGGGGTGAGCTCTGGGGCCAACGTCCTGACTTTC. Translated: CASGVSSGANVLTF. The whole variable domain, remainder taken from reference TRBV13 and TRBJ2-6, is AAGVIQSPRHLIKEKRETATLKCYPIPRHDTVYWYQQGPGQDPQFLISFYEKMQSDKGSIPDRFSAQQFSDYHSELNMSSLELGDSALYFCASGVSSGANVLTFGAGSRLTVL.

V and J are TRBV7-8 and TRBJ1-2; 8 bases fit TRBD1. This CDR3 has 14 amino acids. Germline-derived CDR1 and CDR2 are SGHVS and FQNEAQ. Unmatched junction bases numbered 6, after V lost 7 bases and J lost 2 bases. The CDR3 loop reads CASTDRGPNYGYTF. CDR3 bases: TGTGCCAGCACCGACAGGGGCCCAAACTATGGCTACACCTTC. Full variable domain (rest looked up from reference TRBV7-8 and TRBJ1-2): GAGVSQSPRYKVAKRGQDVALRCDPISGHVSLFWYQQALGQGPEFLTYFQNEAQLDKSGLPSDRFFAERPEGSVSTLKIQRTQQEDSAVYLCASTDRGPNYGYTFGSGTRLTVV.

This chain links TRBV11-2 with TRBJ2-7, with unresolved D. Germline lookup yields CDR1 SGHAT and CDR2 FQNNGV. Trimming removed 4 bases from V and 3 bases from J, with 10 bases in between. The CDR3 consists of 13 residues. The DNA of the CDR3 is TGTGCCAGCAGCTCCAGGTGGGGCTACGAGCAGTACTTC. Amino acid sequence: CASSSRWGYEQYF.

This chain's CDR3 is CASSLTVGDGYTF. CDR3 bases: TGCGCCAGCAGCCTGACCGTGGGGGATGGCTACACCTTC. The genes are TRBV5-1 and TRBJ1-2; maybe TRBD1 (5 bases). With 4 bases removed from V and 6 bases from J, the gap between germline ends came to 13 bases. CDR1 and CDR2 from the germline V gene are SGHRS and YFSETQ. The CDR3 loop spans 13 amino acids.